The 13 T cell receptor beta chains given below trace back to one sample, sequenced in a study of lymphopenia after photon versus proton radiotherapy. The table came from immunoSEQ multiplex PCR; TCRdb's copy has only in-frame clones and leaves some out. This sample carries about 83,000 clones, about 83% of them seen once, and the ten largest clones take approximately 1.4%. Here the sequenced sample was peripheral blood, taken from a patient treated with proton-based radiotherapy. These receptors were obtained from a man aged 55-75 years with pancreatic cancer.

This chain connects TRBV28 to TRBJ2-7; 7 nucleotides agree with TRBD1. In germline, CDR1 is MDHEN, CDR2 SYDVKM. V trimming: 5 bases; J trimming: 4 bases; junction bases outside the gene matches: 8. The CDR3 consists of 14 residues. CDR3 sequence: CASSVGTASYEQYF. DNA of the CDR3: TGTGCCAGCAGTGTGGGGACAGCTTCTTACGAGCAGTACTTC.

The V gene is TRBV28, the J gene TRBJ1-3, with D hard to call. V dropped 3 bases and J dropped 4 bases, with 16 bases sitting between them. The CDR3 runs to 16 residues. CDR1 MDHEN and CDR2 SYDVKM come from the germline V gene. CDR3 in DNA: TGTGCCAGCAGTTTTCTGGCTCTGTCAGAAGGAAACACCATATATTTT. Residues: CASSFLALSEGNTIYF.

V gene TRBV28 combines with J gene TRBJ1-1; 7 bases are a match to TRBD1. The CDR3 runs 17 residues. Germline V gene data show CDR1 as MDHEN and CDR2 as SYDVKM. With V trimmed by 5 bases and J by 1 base, 13 bases remained unmatched. The CDR3 loop reads CASSGQAIFLGNTEAFF. The DNA for the CDR3 is TGTGCCAGCAGTGGACAGGCTATTTTCCTGGGGAACACTGAAGCTTTCTTT. Drawing the rest from reference TRBV28 and TRBJ1-1, the complete variable domain is DVKVTQSSRYLVKRTGEKVFLECVQDMDHENMFWYRQDPGLGLRLIYFSYDVKMKEKGDIPEGYSVSREKKERFSLILESASTNQTSMYLCASSGQAIFLGNTEAFFGQGTRLTVV.

This chain links TRBV27 with TRBJ2-1; tentatively, D is TRBD1 (6 bases). CDR1 is MNHEY and CDR2 is SMNVEV in the germline V gene (reference sequence). CDR3 length: 16 amino acids. V was clipped by 5 bases and J by 0 bases, with 14 bases between them. For the CDR3, the DNA is TGTGCCAGCAGTCACCTAGGACAGACCTCCTACAATGAGCAGTTCTTC. It is translated as CASSHLGQTSYNEQFF.

The chain joins TRBV18 to TRBJ2-7, with D possibly being TRBD1 (5 bases). The CDR3 loop spans 12 amino acids. V was cut by 1 base and J by 6 bases, with 7 bases left in between. CDR1 is KGHSH and CDR2 is LQKENI in the germline V gene. The CDR3 sequence: CASSPQGREQYF. CDR3 in DNA: TGTGCCAGCTCACCACAGGGGCGCGAGCAGTACTTC.

This CDR3 is CASSFGSRRGSDEQFF. In nucleotides, the CDR3 is TGTGCCAGCAGTTTCGGTTCTCGTCGAGGCAGCGATGAGCAGTTCTTC. The chain couples TRBV27 to TRBJ2-1; D unresolved. The V end was cut by 3 bases, the J end by 8 bases, with 20 bases between. Germline CDR1 MNHEY, CDR2 SMNVEV (reference sequence). The CDR3 spans 16 residues.

The rearrangement links TRBV5-6 to TRBJ1-1; no reliable D call. CDR1 and CDR2 (germline): SGHDT, YYEEEE. The CDR3 totals 11 residues. The ends were cut back, 4 bases at V and 3 bases at J, with 4 bases in the middle. The CDR3 loop reads CASSHDTEAFF. In nucleotides, the CDR3 is TGTGCCAGCAGCCACGACACTGAAGCTTTCTTT. The whole variable domain, remainder taken from reference TRBV5-6 and TRBJ1-1, is DAGVTQSPTHLIKTRGQQVTLRCSPKSGHDTVSWYQQALGQGPQFIFQYYEEEERQRGNFPDRFSGHQFPNYSSELNVNALLLGDSALYLCASSHDTEAFFGQGTRLTVV.

This chain links TRBV7-8 with TRBJ2-2; D possibly corresponds to TRBD1 (5 bases). Trimming removed 2 bases from V and 3 bases from J, with 22 bases in between. This CDR3 is 19 amino acids long. Per the germline V gene, CDR1 is SGHVS and CDR2 is FQNEAQ. CDR3 in DNA: TGTGCCAGCAGCTTAAACAGTTGGTCAGGGAAAGGTCACACCGGGGAGCTGTTTTTT. Amino acids: CASSLNSWSGKGHTGELFF.

The chain employs TRBV7-9 and TRBJ1-1; D call uncertain. The length of the CDR3 is 14 residues. V lost 3 bases to trimming and J lost 0 bases, with 8 bases between them. Per the germline V gene, CDR1 is SEHNR and CDR2 is FQNEAQ (reference sequence). DNA for the CDR3: TGTGCCAGCAGCTTTCAAAACCTGAACACTGAAGCTTTCTTT. Translation gives CASSFQNLNTEAFF.

The chain carries TRBV23-1 and TRBJ2-1, with 8 positions matching TRBD2. TRBV23-1 is an ORF for which the function is uncertain. Trimming removed 7 bases from V and 5 bases from J; junction bases left unmatched: 10. The CDR3 runs to 15 residues. The CDR3 coding sequence is TGCGCCAGCACCCTGACTAGCGCGGGCCACAATGAGCAGTTCTTC. It is translated as CASTLTSAGHNEQFF.

The chain couples TRBV7-6 to TRBJ2-3, with TRBD2 matching 8 bases. CDR3 length: 15 amino acids. The trim removed 6 bases at V and 4 bases at J, leaving 9 bases unmatched. Germline V gene data show CDR1 as SGHVS and CDR2 as FNYEAQ. The CDR3 loop reads CASSFSGANSDTQYF. The CDR3 DNA follows: TGTGCCAGCAGTTTTAGCGGGGCCAATTCAGATACGCAGTATTTT. Drawing the rest from reference TRBV7-6 and TRBJ2-3, the complete variable domain is GAGVSQSPRYKVTKRGQDVALRCDPISGHVSLYWYRQALGQGPEFLTYFNYEAQQDKSGLPNDRFSAERPEGSISTLTIQRTEQRDSAMYRCASSFSGANSDTQYFGPGTRLTVL.

The rearrangement joins TRBV27 to TRBJ2-7, with 13 bases identical to TRBD2. Germline V gene data show CDR1 as MNHEY and CDR2 as SMNVEV (reference sequence). V was clipped by 5 bases and J by 4 bases; unmatched bases: 5. The CDR3 loop spans 15 amino acids. The CDR3 DNA reads TGTGCCAGCAGTCCCGGACTAGCGGGAGAATACGAGCAGTACTTC. Its protein product is CASSPGLAGEYEQYF.

The chain is built from TRBV28 and TRBJ1-2, with 8 bases fitting TRBD1. There are 12 residues in the CDR3. From germline, CDR1 is MDHEN and CDR2 SYDVKM. Trimming took 4 bases from V and 8 from J; bases not matched to a gene: 3. CDR3 DNA sequence: TGTGCCAGCAGTTCAGGGGGCGACGGCTACACCTTC. Amino acids: CASSSGGDGYTF.